This is a list of T cell receptor beta chains from one sample in a study of T cell responses to AZD1222 COVID-19 vaccine. Profiled with immunoSEQ multiplex PCR; TCRdb holds only in-frame clones, not every one. The repertoire holds some 94,000 clones, roughly 87% seen once, with approximately 3% in the top ten. Here the sequenced sample was peripheral blood, taken on day 0 of AZD1222 vaccination. These receptors came from an adult in good health. CDR3s include the opening cysteine and the closing phenylalanine or tryptophan. D genes are given only for firm matches. Where a row states a size, it is once, few, many or the class of an expanded clone; other rows omit it.

v_call: TRBV19
clone_size: .
d_call: .
j_call: TRBJ2-3
cdr3_nt: TGTGCCAGTACCCCAACCAGGGCCACAGATACGCAGTATTTT
cdr3_aa: CASTPTRATDTQYF

v_call: TRBV3-1/TRBV3-2
clone_size: .
d_call: .
j_call: TRBJ2-1
cdr3_nt: TGTGCCAGCAGCCAAGAACCTCAAAGGAGGAATGAGCAGTTCTTC
cdr3_aa: CASSQEPQRRNEQFF

v_call: TRBV27
clone_size: .
d_call: TRBD2
j_call: TRBJ2-3
cdr3_nt: TGTGCCAGCAGTTCAAATAGCGGGAGGGCAACAGATACGCAGTATTTT
cdr3_aa: CASSSNSGRATDTQYF

v_call: TRBV5-1
clone_size: once
d_call: .
j_call: TRBJ1-3
cdr3_nt: TGCGCCAGCAGCTTGGCAGGGGCCTCCTCAGGAAACACCATATATTTT
cdr3_aa: CASSLAGASSGNTIYF

v_call: TRBV10-3
clone_size: once
d_call: TRBD1
j_call: TRBJ2-5
cdr3_nt: TGTGCCATCAGCCGGGCACCGGGACAGGGTATAGAGACCCAGTACTTC
cdr3_aa: CAISRAPGQGIETQYF

v_call: TRBV29-1
clone_size: .
d_call: .
j_call: TRBJ1-2
cdr3_nt: TGCAGCGTTAATGGAGGGGGGTATGGCTACACCTTC
cdr3_aa: CSVNGGGYGYTF

v_call: TRBV19
clone_size: few
d_call: .
j_call: TRBJ1-1
cdr3_nt: TGTGCCAGTACCGGGGACCTTGGGGACACTGAAGCTTTCTTT
cdr3_aa: CASTGDLGDTEAFF

v_call: TRBV2
clone_size: .
d_call: .
j_call: TRBJ1-2
cdr3_nt: TGTGCCAGCCGATTGGGAGGGGACTATGGCTACACCTTC
cdr3_aa: CASRLGGDYGYTF

v_call: TRBV20-1
clone_size: .
d_call: TRBD1
j_call: TRBJ2-7
cdr3_nt: TGCAGTGCTAGTCAGGGGACAGGGGGCCTCTACGAGCAGTACTTC
cdr3_aa: CSASQGTGGLYEQYF

v_call: TRBV6-5
clone_size: .
d_call: .
j_call: TRBJ2-7
cdr3_nt: TGTGCCACGAGGACAGGGAGGGCCTACGAGCAGTACTTC
cdr3_aa: CATRTGRAYEQYF

v_call: TRBV10-3
clone_size: .
d_call: .
j_call: TRBJ1-2
cdr3_nt: TGTGCCATCAGCACCGGAGGGGGTAATGGCTACACCTTC
cdr3_aa: CAISTGGGNGYTF

v_call: TRBV19
clone_size: .
d_call: .
j_call: TRBJ1-3
cdr3_nt: TGTGCCAGTAGTACCCCGGGTGAAGCTGGAAACACCATATATTTT
cdr3_aa: CASSTPGEAGNTIYF

v_call: TRBV24-1
clone_size: .
d_call: TRBD1
j_call: TRBJ1-2
cdr3_nt: TGTGCCACCAGTGACCATGGACAGGGGGCATCGGGAGGCTACACCTTC
cdr3_aa: CATSDHGQGASGGYTF

v_call: TRBV7-2
clone_size: .
d_call: .
j_call: TRBJ2-2
cdr3_nt: TGTGCCAGCAGCTTGGGTTTATACACCGGGGAGCTGTTTTTT
cdr3_aa: CASSLGLYTGELFF

v_call: TRBV13
clone_size: few
d_call: .
j_call: TRBJ1-1
cdr3_nt: TGTGCCAGCAGCTTTTCCCCGGGACCAAACACTGAAGCTTTCTTT
cdr3_aa: CASSFSPGPNTEAFF

v_call: TRBV7-9
clone_size: few
d_call: .
j_call: TRBJ2-7
cdr3_nt: TGTGCCAGCAGCTTTGTTGGAGGGGCCGAGCAGTACTTC
cdr3_aa: CASSFVGGAEQYF

v_call: TRBV6-5
clone_size: .
d_call: .
j_call: TRBJ2-5
cdr3_nt: TGTGCCAGCACAGGCGTCCGAGGGACAGAGACCCAGTACTTC
cdr3_aa: CASTGVRGTETQYF

v_call: TRBV7-8
clone_size: .
d_call: TRBD1
j_call: TRBJ1-2
cdr3_nt: TGTGCCAGCAGCTTAGCGGGGCAGGGGGATGGCTACACCTTC
cdr3_aa: CASSLAGQGDGYTF

v_call: TRBV18
clone_size: .
d_call: .
j_call: TRBJ2-6
cdr3_nt: TGTGCCAGCTCACCGACGACCCCGGGAGTGTTTGATGGGGCCAACGTCCTGACTTTC
cdr3_aa: CASSPTTPGVFDGANVLTF

v_call: TRBV13
clone_size: .
d_call: TRBD1
j_call: TRBJ1-1
cdr3_nt: TGTGCCAGCAGCCAGGACAGGGAAGGGACTGAAGCTTTCTTT
cdr3_aa: CASSQDREGTEAFF

v_call: TRBV29-1
clone_size: .
d_call: .
j_call: TRBJ2-1
cdr3_nt: TGCAGCGTTCGTTGGAATGAGCAGTTCTTC
cdr3_aa: CSVRWNEQFF

v_call: TRBV27
clone_size: .
d_call: .
j_call: TRBJ1-6
cdr3_nt: TGTGCCAGCAGTCCCGATTGGGTGGCCTATAATTCACCCCTCCACTTT
cdr3_aa: CASSPDWVAYNSPLHF

v_call: TRBV6-4
clone_size: .
d_call: TRBD2
j_call: TRBJ2-3
cdr3_nt: TGTGCCAGCAGTGACACTAGCGGAACAGATACGCAGTATTTT
cdr3_aa: CASSDTSGTDTQYF

v_call: TRBV15
clone_size: .
d_call: .
j_call: TRBJ1-2
cdr3_nt: TGTGCCACCAGCAGAGGAGACCTTTCCTATGGCTACACCTTC
cdr3_aa: CATSRGDLSYGYTF

v_call: TRBV21-1
clone_size: .
d_call: .
j_call: TRBJ2-4
cdr3_nt: TGTGCCAGCACCAGGAGCGCCCATGTCAAAAACATTCAGTACTTC
cdr3_aa: CASTRSAHVKNIQYF

v_call: TRBV9
clone_size: once
d_call: TRBD1
j_call: TRBJ2-2
cdr3_nt: TGTGCCAGCAGCATGCGACAGGGGAACACCGGGGAGCTGTTTTTT
cdr3_aa: CASSMRQGNTGELFF

v_call: TRBV4-3
clone_size: .
d_call: .
j_call: TRBJ1-2
cdr3_nt: TGCGCCAGCAGCCAAGTCGCGCGGGTTAACTATGGCTACACCTTC
cdr3_aa: CASSQVARVNYGYTF

v_call: TRBV27
clone_size: .
d_call: .
j_call: TRBJ2-1
cdr3_nt: TGTGCCAGCAGTCGCGGGACCTACAATGAGCAGTTCTTC
cdr3_aa: CASSRGTYNEQFF

v_call: TRBV9
clone_size: .
d_call: TRBD1
j_call: TRBJ1-2
cdr3_nt: TGTGCCAGCCGGAACCGGGACAGGGTTGGCTATGGCTACACCTTC
cdr3_aa: CASRNRDRVGYGYTF

v_call: TRBV5-1
clone_size: .
d_call: .
j_call: TRBJ1-4
cdr3_nt: TGCGCCAGCAGCCCGAGGGGCACCAATGAAAAACTGTTTTTT
cdr3_aa: CASSPRGTNEKLFF

v_call: TRBV12-3/TRBV12-4
clone_size: .
d_call: .
j_call: TRBJ1-1
cdr3_nt: TGTGCCAGCAGCAGGGGAACCCCTGAAGCTTTCTTT
cdr3_aa: CASSRGTPEAFF

v_call: TRBV5-4
clone_size: .
d_call: .
j_call: TRBJ1-2
cdr3_nt: TGTGCCAGCAGCAATGAGGGGAGAGCTAACTATGGCTACACCTTC
cdr3_aa: CASSNEGRANYGYTF

v_call: TRBV19
clone_size: .
d_call: .
j_call: TRBJ1-6
cdr3_nt: TGTGCCAGTACGTTGGGGGTCATAGGTTCACCCCTCCACTTT
cdr3_aa: CASTLGVIGSPLHF

v_call: TRBV10-3
clone_size: .
d_call: TRBD2
j_call: TRBJ2-3
cdr3_nt: TGTGCCATCAGTGTCCCAGCGGGACCGCGAGATACGCAGTATTTT
cdr3_aa: CAISVPAGPRDTQYF

v_call: TRBV6-5
clone_size: .
d_call: .
j_call: TRBJ1-1
cdr3_nt: TGTGCCAGCAGTTACTCGGGGGGGAACACTGAAGCTTTCTTT
cdr3_aa: CASSYSGGNTEAFF

v_call: TRBV11-3
clone_size: .
d_call: .
j_call: TRBJ2-3
cdr3_nt: TGTGCCAGCAGCTTAGGCGAGCGGTCGGACACAGATACGCAGTATTTT
cdr3_aa: CASSLGERSDTDTQYF